This paragraph reports one TCR beta chain. The antigen is undetermined. From germline, CDR1 is SGHTS and CDR2 YDEGEE. V shed 6 bases, J shed 0 bases, and the junction held 9 bases outside the gene matches. This CDR3 is 16 amino acids long. This table comes from immunoSEQ multiplex PCR, and its TCRdb copy is limited to in-frame clones, with some not included. The data hold 150,000 to 200,000 clones, with more than 75% observed a single time. These data are taken from a study of cytomegalovirus exposure and HLA in healthy donors. Whole-study results and caveats: Reports indicated that the classifier achieved high specificity and sensitivity in diagnosing cytomegalovirus status.

The genes are TRBV5-8 and TRBJ2-3; TRBD2 matches at 8 bases. The sequenced sample was PBMCs. The origin of this receptor is a man younger than 40 in good health and CMV-seropositive. CDR3 amino acids: CASTIPRLASTDTQYF. DNA for the CDR3: TGTGCCAGCACCATCCCAAGACTAGCGAGCACAGATACGCAGTATTTT.